These T cell receptor beta chains were read from a single sample in a study of beta chain features in type 1 diabetes. Only in-frame clones appear in the TCRdb table, and some are missing; sequencing was by immunoSEQ multiplex PCR. The sample yields about 160,000 clones, around 7.8% seen once. Sample: central memory CD4+ T cells from blood. These receptors all come from a woman aged 40-49 years with type 1 diabetes. The CDR3 runs from the conserved cysteine through the conserved F or W.

V gene: TRBV4-2; CDR3 length: 13; CDR3 protein: CASSLGALNEQFF
V gene: TRBV29-1; CDR3 length: 12; CDR3 protein: CSARQGNQPQHF
V gene: TRBV18; CDR3 length: 13; CDR3 protein: CASSAGSAGELFF
V gene: TRBV11-2; CDR3 length: 13; CDR3 protein: CASSPQADYGYTF
V gene: TRBV4-3; CDR3 length: 14; CDR3 protein: CASSQGQGNEKLFF
V gene: TRBV29-1; CDR3 length: 11; CDR3 protein: CSVAAGYEQYF
V gene: TRBV11-1; CDR3 length: 14; CDR3 protein: CASSLRRQAYEQYF
V gene: TRBV15; CDR3 length: 17; CDR3 protein: CATSRDRGTGAVGELFF
V gene: TRBV7-2; CDR3 length: 13; CDR3 protein: CASSLGREDEQYF
V gene: TRBV5-1; CDR3 length: 11; CDR3 protein: CASRGDSEQFF
V gene: TRBV7-8; CDR3 length: 15; CDR3 protein: CASSLRQGIGQPQHF
V gene: TRBV11-1; CDR3 length: 14; CDR3 protein: CASSFDTGTGHAFF
V gene: TRBV7-8; CDR3 length: 16; CDR3 protein: CASSRRGRGDGGELFF
V gene: TRBV4-2; CDR3 length: 15; CDR3 protein: CASSLTQEANYGYTF
V gene: TRBV11-2; CDR3 length: 14; CDR3 protein: CASSLGQNSYEQYF
V gene: TRBV2; CDR3 length: 15; CDR3 protein: CASSEIGGNYNEQFF
V gene: TRBV5-1; CDR3 length: 16; CDR3 protein: CASRQGVSSGANVLTF
V gene: TRBV6-1; CDR3 length: 13; CDR3 protein: CASREGAYNEQFF
V gene: TRBV30; CDR3 length: 12; CDR3 protein: CAWSRKGLEAFF
V gene: TRBV10-3; CDR3 length: 15; CDR3 protein: CAISDGKGDNSPLHF
V gene: TRBV7-2; CDR3 length: 16; CDR3 protein: CASSLVWRGGNNEQFF
V gene: TRBV4-2; CDR3 length: 15; CDR3 protein: CASSQGQANTGELFF
V gene: TRBV27; CDR3 length: 14; CDR3 protein: CASRKTGLNEKLFF
V gene: TRBV19; CDR3 length: 14; CDR3 protein: CASVGQGRSQPQHF
V gene: TRBV18; CDR3 length: 15; CDR3 protein: CASSPLAEATGELFF
V gene: TRBV6-1; CDR3 length: 15; CDR3 protein: CASRRGQGAIGGYTF
V gene: TRBV5-4; CDR3 length: 14; CDR3 protein: CASSLRFDTDTQYF
V gene: TRBV11-2; CDR3 length: 14; CDR3 protein: CASTLTPGWTEAFF
V gene: TRBV7-7; CDR3 length: 15; CDR3 protein: CASSPGQGLSYEQYF
V gene: TRBV19; CDR3 length: 14; CDR3 protein: CASSIGGLQYEQYF
V gene: TRBV4-3; CDR3 length: 13; CDR3 protein: CASRQTGLYGYTF
V gene: TRBV7-3; CDR3 length: 14; CDR3 protein: CASSLNGFSYEQYF
V gene: TRBV29-1; CDR3 length: 14; CDR3 protein: CSVGWTATVETQYF
V gene: TRBV28; CDR3 length: 15; CDR3 protein: CASRVAGLAYNEQFF
V gene: TRBV4-1; CDR3 length: 16; CDR3 protein: CASSSLAGQGRNEQFF
V gene: TRBV29-1; CDR3 length: 12; CDR3 protein: CSVMVHTDTQYF
V gene: TRBV29-1; CDR3 length: 14; CDR3 protein: CSGTGTSGGNEQFF
V gene: TRBV28; CDR3 length: 14; CDR3 protein: CASSLNHGNYGYTF
V gene: TRBV7-2; CDR3 length: 18; CDR3 protein: CASSAGQGAFAGANVLTF
V gene: TRBV28; CDR3 length: 12; CDR3 protein: CASSQRQDEQYF
V gene: TRBV6-5; CDR3 length: 11; CDR3 protein: CASIEETEAFF
V gene: TRBV5-1; CDR3 length: 17; CDR3 protein: CASSFDFPGQGSSGYTF
V gene: TRBV5-4; CDR3 length: 15; CDR3 protein: CASRQTGASAGELFF
V gene: TRBV27; CDR3 length: 13; CDR3 protein: CASSFGDRNEQFF
V gene: TRBV30; CDR3 length: 13; CDR3 protein: CALALEMGHEQFF
V gene: TRBV6-1; CDR3 length: 13; CDR3 protein: CASSEDYTDTQYF
V gene: TRBV5-6; CDR3 length: 13; CDR3 protein: CASSLTGWETQYF
V gene: TRBV2; CDR3 length: 13; CDR3 protein: CASSEARGTIAFF
V gene: TRBV16; CDR3 length: 14; CDR3 protein: CASSQSNINQPQHF
V gene: TRBV5-1; CDR3 length: 14; CDR3 protein: CASSLVGGNNEQFF
V gene: TRBV6-6; CDR3 length: 15; CDR3 protein: CASSYYSGGYWEQYF
V gene: TRBV30; CDR3 length: 13; CDR3 protein: CAWVPLGQGKAFF
V gene: TRBV4-3; CDR3 length: 16; CDR3 protein: CASSHQTGTGIYGYTF
V gene: TRBV7-8; CDR3 length: 16; CDR3 protein: CASSYSWGPGDTEAFF
V gene: TRBV5-6; CDR3 length: 13; CDR3 protein: CASSPGTNYGYTF
V gene: TRBV5-1; CDR3 length: 14; CDR3 protein: CASSSSRPPYEQYF
V gene: TRBV27; CDR3 length: 15; CDR3 protein: CASSAKREAGETQYF
V gene: TRBV5-1; CDR3 length: 12; CDR3 protein: CASSISGDEQFF